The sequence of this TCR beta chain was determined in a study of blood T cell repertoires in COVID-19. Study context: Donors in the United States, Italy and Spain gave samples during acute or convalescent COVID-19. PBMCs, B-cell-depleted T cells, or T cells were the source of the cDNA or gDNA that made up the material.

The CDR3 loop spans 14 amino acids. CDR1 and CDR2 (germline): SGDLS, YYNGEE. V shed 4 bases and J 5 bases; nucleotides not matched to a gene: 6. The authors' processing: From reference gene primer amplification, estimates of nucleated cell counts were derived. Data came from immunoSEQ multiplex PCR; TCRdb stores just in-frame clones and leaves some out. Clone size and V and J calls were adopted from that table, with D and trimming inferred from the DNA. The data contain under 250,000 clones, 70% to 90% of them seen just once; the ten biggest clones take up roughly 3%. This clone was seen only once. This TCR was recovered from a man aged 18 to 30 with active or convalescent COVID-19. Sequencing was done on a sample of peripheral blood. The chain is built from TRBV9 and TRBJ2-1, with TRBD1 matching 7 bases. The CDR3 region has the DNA TGTGCCAGCAGCACAGACGGGACAGACAATGAGCAGTTCTTC. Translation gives CASSTDGTDNEQFF.